This note documents a single T cell receptor beta chain sequence. Its antigen remains unidentified. Per-base quality was not reported, and no clone a single base away is much larger than it. CDR1 and CDR2 were assigned from the germline V gene as SGHDN and FVKESK. Relative to germline, V is 3 bases shorter and J is 3 bases shorter, with 15 bases between their ends. The CDR3 numbers 16 residues from cysteine through phenylalanine. CDR3 DNA is the only sequence kept; it has 48 bases, read in frame from the first base. This specimen belongs to a study of T cell changes during pregnancy in multiple sclerosis (dated by TCRdb to the late 2010s). Regarding the complete study: In women with multiple sclerosis, the researchers looked at how the T cell repertoire shifted as pregnancy progressed.

The protocol used for the library was the immunoSEQ multiplex PCR assay. In its TCRdb copy, this immuneACCESS table keeps in-frame sequences only and misses some clones. Where compared with another copy, unresolved V genes explain less than half of these, and the others have no known cause. The sample records over 55,000 clones, about 87% of which are singletons. The ten largest account for about 5% of the sample. The source is a human donor whose cells served as feeder cells for cultures in a pregnancy study. The specimen sequenced was peripheral blood from another person, used as feeder cells. The rearrangement combines TRBV14 with TRBJ2-1; a tentative D call is TRBD2 (6 bases match). At the DNA level, the sequence is TGTGCCAGCAGCCAGGGAGACGGGACTTACTACAATGAGCAGTTCTTC. Translated, this is CASSQGDGTYYNEQFF.